This TCR beta chain is drawn from a study of blood T cell repertoires in COVID-19. Study information: Sites in the United States, Italy and Spain provided acute and convalescent COVID-19 samples.

Those who participated ranged in age from roughly 18 to 100 years and resided in some 24 US areas. In the original processing: Estimation of nucleated cell counts relied on the amplification of reference gene primers. The repertoire was sequenced with immunoSEQ multiplex PCR; TCRdb's copy has only in-frame clones and lacks some. V and J calls and clone size are copied from that table; D and trimming were computed from the DNA. The repertoire holds 200,000 or so clones, 65% to 90% seen once, with 3.5% to 4.5% in the top ten. Germline CDR1 LNHDA, CDR2 SQIVND (reference sequence). CDR3 size: 13 residues. Trimming left V 3 bases short and J 4 bases short, with 7 bases between.

This clonotype originated in a woman aged 40 to 50 with acute COVID-19. The material sequenced was PBMCs or T cells enriched from blood (not recorded which). The chain links TRBV19 to TRBJ1-5; the D is unclear. CDR3 coding DNA: TGTGCCAGTAGTATTATTTTTAATCAGCCCCAGCATTTT. It specifies CASSIIFNQPQHF.